These 27 T cell receptor beta chains originate from one sample sequenced in a study of T cells after posttransplantation cyclophosphamide. Cells defined as naive were viable CD3+CD4+ or CD3+CD8+ and CCR7+CD45RA+CD45RO-CD95-CD27+CD28+. Profiled with immunoSEQ multiplex PCR; TCRdb holds only in-frame clones, not every one. The data contain tens of thousands of clones, 97% of them singletons. Sequenced input: naive CD4+ T cells sorted from PBMCs. The receptors originated from a man aged 50 to 60 in good health, CMV-negative, and a related stem cell transplant donor.

The CDR3, as DNA: TGTGCCAGCAGCCCGACTGGGACAGACACTGAAGCTTTCTTT. It encodes CASSPTGTDTEAFF. The V gene is TRBV7-9, the J gene TRBJ1-1; 7 nucleotides match TRBD1. Germline trimming cut 5 bases from V and 3 bases from J; bases unmatched to any gene: 6. Germline CDR1 reads SEHNR; CDR2 reads FQNEAQ (reference sequence). This CDR3 is 14 amino acids long.

The V and J genes are TRBV5-1 and TRBJ2-3; 10 bases line up with TRBD2. Germline V gene data show CDR1 as SGHRS and CDR2 as YFSETQ. J was trimmed by 6 bases and V by 6 bases; bases with no gene match: 10. CDR3 length equals 15 residues. Here the CDR3 reads CASTFGNSGRDTQYF. The DNA for the CDR3 is TGCGCCAGCACCTTCGGAAATAGCGGGAGGGATACGCAGTATTTT.

The V call is TRBV7-9, the J call TRBJ1-1; tentative D call: TRBD1 (6 bases). The V gene lost 9 bases and the J gene lost 1 base, with 15 bases spanning the gap. This CDR3 has 14 amino acids. CDR1 and CDR2 (germline): SEHNR, FQNEAQ (reference sequence). The CDR3 nucleotides are TGTGCCAGTAAAACCGGGACATCGAACACTGAAGCTTTCTTT. Its translation is CASKTGTSNTEAFF.

This chain connects TRBV10-3 to TRBJ1-2, with D tentatively TRBD1 (5 bases). Looked up from germline, CDR1 is ENHRY and CDR2 is SYGVKD. The CDR3 totals 15 residues. Trimming removed 4 bases from V and 5 bases from J, with 17 bases in between. This chain's CDR3 is CAISVQGGGSYGYTF. In nucleotides, the CDR3 is TGTGCCATCAGTGTCCAGGGCGGAGGGTCATATGGCTACACCTTC.

This chain links TRBV19 with TRBJ1-5, with a possible D match to TRBD1 (5 bases). Germline assignment: CDR1 LNHDA and CDR2 SQIVND (reference sequence). Trimming shortened V by 8 bases and J by 6 bases, and 11 bases separated the two germline ends. The CDR3 totals 12 residues. DNA for the CDR3: TGTGCCAGTGGACAAGTCCTTCAGCCCCAGCATTTT. This gives the protein CASGQVLQPQHF. Full variable domain (missing parts from reference TRBV19 and TRBJ1-5): DGGITQSPKYLFRKEGQNVTLSCEQNLNHDAMYWYRQDPGQGLRLIYYSQIVNDFQKGDIAEGYSVSREKKESFPLTVTSAQKNPTAFYLCASGQVLQPQHFGDGTRLSIL.

The rearrangement uses TRBV7-8 and TRBJ2-6, with D unclear. V was clipped by 7 bases and J by 3 bases, with 10 bases between them. CDR1 is SGHVS and CDR2 is FQNEAQ in the germline V gene. This CDR3 spans 14 amino acids. The CDR3 sequence is CASIPALGANVLTF. As DNA, the CDR3 is TGTGCCAGCATCCCCGCGCTTGGGGCCAACGTCCTGACTTTC.

The V and J genes are TRBV6-5 and TRBJ2-3; D perhaps matches TRBD2 (6 bases). Trimming stripped 2 bases from V and 0 bases from J, with 9 bases between. Germline V gene lookup returns CDR1 MNHEY and CDR2 SVGAGI. This CDR3 has 15 residues. CDR3 in DNA: TGTGCCAGCAGTTACGTGGCGGGGAGCACAGATACGCAGTATTTT. It codes for CASSYVAGSTDTQYF.

The J gene is TRBJ2-5, the V gene TRBV7-2, with 8 bases lining up with TRBD2. The CDR3 loop spans 16 amino acids. J gave up 4 bases and V 1 base, and 8 bases lay outside the gene matches. Per the germline V gene, CDR1 is SGHTA and CDR2 is FQGNSA. The CDR3 reads CASSLVVAGYGETQYF. Here the CDR3 DNA reads TGTGCCAGCAGCTTAGTCGTAGCGGGGTACGGAGAGACCCAGTACTTC.

The chain couples TRBV4-1 to TRBJ2-1; 7 bases are shared with TRBD1. The CDR3 totals 15 residues. Germline assignment: CDR1 MGHRA and CDR2 YSYEKL. The V and J ends lost 5 bases and 2 bases, in that order; junction bases with no gene match: 6. CDR3 sequence (DNA): TGCGCCAGCAGCATAACAGGGGTCCCCTACAATGAGCAGTTCTTC. Its protein is CASSITGVPYNEQFF.

The chain joins TRBV9 to TRBJ2-1; 7 bases match TRBD1. CDR1 and CDR2 (germline): SGDLS, YYNGEE. With 4 bases clipped from V and 7 bases from J, the junction kept 5 bases outside the gene matches. This CDR3 has 13 amino acids. DNA of the CDR3: TGTGCCAGCAGCCGACAGGGATCGAATGAGCAGTTCTTC. As protein: CASSRQGSNEQFF.

J is TRBJ2-1 and V is TRBV5-6, with TRBD1 as a possible D gene (5 bases). Germline V CDR1 and CDR2: SGHDT, YYEEEE. CDR3 length equals 16 residues. The germline V and J ends were trimmed by 3 bases and 3 bases, with 16 bases remaining between them. CDR3 protein: CASSSGHNQGYNEQFF. The CDR3 DNA sequence: TGTGCCAGCAGCTCCGGACACAATCAGGGCTACAATGAGCAGTTCTTC.

This chain joins TRBV9 and TRBJ2-2; a weak D match, TRBD1 (6 bases). Germline assignment: CDR1 SGDLS and CDR2 YYNGEE. The CDR3 runs to 15 residues. Trimming cost V 4 bases and J 2 bases, with 12 bases left between them. The CDR3 loop is CASSPGTPNTGELFF. The CDR3 DNA follows: TGTGCCAGCAGCCCCGGGACACCTAACACCGGGGAGCTGTTTTTT. The variable domain in full, completed from reference TRBV9 and TRBJ2-2, reads DSGVTQTPKHLITATGQRVTLRCSPRSGDLSVYWYQQSLDQGLQFLIQYYNGEERAKGNILERFSAQQFPDLHSELNLSSLELGDSALYFCASSPGTPNTGELFFGEGSRLTVL.

The chain joins TRBV5-8 to TRBJ1-4; a possible D gene is TRBD1 (5 bases). Germline values: CDR1 SGHTS, CDR2 YDEGEE. This CDR3 has 15 residues. V was pared by 1 base and J by 5 bases, with 12 bases between. CDR3 sequence: CASSLLQAENEKLFF. For the CDR3, the DNA is TGTGCCAGCAGCTTGCTACAGGCCGAGAATGAAAAACTGTTTTTT.

The chain employs TRBV10-3 and TRBJ1-1; possibly TRBD1 for D (6 bases). Between the trimmed V and J ends, which lost 7 bases and 1 base, there was a span of 10 bases. This CDR3 has 13 amino acids. Germline lookup yields CDR1 ENHRY and CDR2 SYGVKD. The CDR3 is CAINGQPNTEAFF. CDR3 coding DNA: TGTGCCATCAACGGACAGCCGAACACTGAAGCTTTCTTT.

V gene TRBV5-1 combines with J gene TRBJ2-1, with D perhaps TRBD2 (6 bases). CDR1 is SGHRS and CDR2 is YFSETQ in the germline V gene. Trimming cost V 4 bases and J 4 bases, with 9 bases left between them. The CDR3 is 13 amino acids. This CDR3 reads CASSPSEYNEQFF. The CDR3 DNA is TGCGCCAGCAGCCCTAGCGAATACAATGAGCAGTTCTTC.

The chain uses TRBV12-5 and TRBJ1-2; possibly TRBD1 for D (5 bases). Trimming shortened V by 0 bases and J by 3 bases, and 11 bases separated the two germline ends. Germline V gene data show CDR1 as LGHNT and CDR2 as FRNRAP. CDR3 length equals 15 residues. CDR3 amino acids: CASGLVVGRDYGYTF. For the CDR3, the DNA is TGTGCTAGTGGTTTGGTGGTCGGCAGGGACTATGGCTACACCTTC.

This clone was seen a single time. V gene TRBV6-5 combines with J gene TRBJ1-6; 9 positions match TRBD1. The CDR3 length is 15 residues. The junction had 9 bases not matched to a gene; V was cut back by 5 bases and J by 10 bases. The germline CDR1 and CDR2 sequences are MNHEY and SVGAGI. In DNA, the CDR3 is TGTGCCAGCAGTCTAAGGGGACAGGGTCGATCACCCCTCCACTTT. Translating gives CASSLRGQGRSPLHF.

Here the CDR3 reads CASSTQGVTVLTGELFF. CDR3 coding DNA: TGTGCCAGCAGCACTCAGGGGGTGACAGTCCTAACCGGGGAGCTGTTTTTT. The chain couples TRBV27 to TRBJ2-2, with 7 nucleotides matching TRBD1. The CDR3 has 17 amino acids. Trimming at V came to 6 bases and at J to 5 bases, leaving 15 bases not matched to a gene. CDR1 is MNHEY and CDR2 is SMNVEV in the germline V gene (reference sequence).

V is TRBV6-5 and J is TRBJ1-2; a weak D match, TRBD1 (6 bases). This CDR3 is built from 14 residues. The germline CDR1 and CDR2 sequences are MNHEY and SVGAGI. Between the trimmed V and J ends, which lost 5 bases and 8 bases, there was a span of 18 bases. Written as DNA, the CDR3 is TGTGCCAGCAGTCCCGGGGACATTATCTGGGGCTACACCTTC. Its translation: CASSPGDIIWGYTF.

The chain recombines TRBV29-1 with TRBJ2-1; weak D call: TRBD1 (6 bases). CDR1 is SQVTM and CDR2 is ANQGSEA in the germline V gene. The CDR3 contains 16 residues. The DNA of the CDR3 is TGCAGACCCGTAGTTGGGGGCGGACCCTCCTACAATGAGCAGTTCTTC. This sequence encodes CRPVVGGGPSYNEQFF.

Notes on this clone: In the same sample, other DNA sequences code for this CDR3. The CDR3, as DNA: TGTGCCAGCAGCGTAAGGACAGGGGACAATGAGCAGTTCTTC. The encoded protein is CASSVRTGDNEQFF. The rearrangement joins TRBV9 to TRBJ2-1; 9 bases are shared with TRBD1. Germline V CDR1 and CDR2: SGDLS, YYNGEE. With V trimmed by 1 base and J by 5 bases, 1 base remained unmatched. The CDR3 spans 14 residues. The full variable domain, rest sourced from reference TRBV9 and TRBJ2-1, is DSGVTQTPKHLITATGQRVTLRCSPRSGDLSVYWYQQSLDQGLQFLIQYYNGEERAKGNILERFSAQQFPDLHSELNLSSLELGDSALYFCASSVRTGDNEQFFGPGTRLTVL.

J is TRBJ1-5 and V is TRBV7-8; 9 bases line up with TRBD1. Germline assignment: CDR1 SGHVS and CDR2 FQNEAQ. The CDR3 loop spans 16 amino acids. V lost 4 bases and J lost 2; bases outside the gene matches: 6. CDR3 sequence: CASSYTGGNGNQPQHF. In DNA, the CDR3 is TGTGCCAGCAGCTATACAGGGGGCAATGGCAATCAGCCCCAGCATTTT.

This clone occurred once. The V gene is TRBV10-3, the J gene TRBJ1-2; TRBD1 agrees at 7 bases. The germline gives CDR1 ENHRY, CDR2 SYGVKD. This CDR3 has 13 amino acids. V gave up 2 bases and J gave up 6 bases; unmatched junction bases: 3. The CDR3 is CAISEDRVDGYTF. CDR3 sequence (DNA): TGTGCCATCAGTGAGGACAGGGTGGATGGCTACACCTTC.

The chain couples TRBV10-3 to TRBJ2-1; 11 bases agree with TRBD2. Looked up from germline, CDR1 is ENHRY and CDR2 is SYGVKD. This CDR3 comprises 15 residues. The ends lost 6 bases at V and 4 bases at J; junction bases unmatched: 5. This chain's CDR3 is CAIRNSGGGYNEQFF. Written as DNA, the CDR3 is TGTGCCATCAGGAATAGCGGGGGGGGTTACAATGAGCAGTTCTTC.

The V call is TRBV27, the J call TRBJ1-4; D uncertain. Looked up from germline, CDR1 is MNHEY and CDR2 is SMNVEV (reference sequence). This CDR3 is 16 amino acids long. The V end was cut by 0 bases, the J end by 8 bases, with 16 bases between. CDR3 nucleotide sequence: TGTGCCAGCAGTTTATCGGGAGGGCGTCGAAGCGAAAAACTGTTTTTT. Translation: CASSLSGGRRSEKLFF.

The CDR3 spells CASSAKGLAGGYEQYF. The CDR3 DNA reads as TGCGCCAGCAGCGCTAAGGGACTAGCGGGAGGCTACGAGCAGTACTTC. The chain carries TRBV5-1 and TRBJ2-7, with 15 bases fitting TRBD2. Germline values: CDR1 SGHRS, CDR2 YFSETQ. V shed 4 bases and J 3 bases; nucleotides not matched to a gene: 5. The CDR3 contains 16 residues.

The rearrangement links TRBV5-1 to TRBJ1-3, with a possible D match to TRBD1 (6 bases). V shed 0 bases and J shed 0 bases, with 10 bases lying between them. Germline CDR1 reads SGHRS; CDR2 reads YFSETQ. This CDR3 has 16 amino acids. CDR3 bases: TGCGCCAGCAGCTTGGCGGGACATTTCTCTGGAAACACCATATATTTT. Its protein is CASSLAGHFSGNTIYF.